A single sample gave rise to the 21 T cell receptor beta chains below, sequenced in a study of blood T cell repertoires in COVID-19. Using immunoSEQ multiplex PCR, the repertoire was profiled, and TCRdb retains in-frame clones only, with some absent. Here the sample spans around 200,000 clones, around 90% being singletons. The sample comprised PBMCs or T cells enriched from blood (not recorded which). These receptors were collected from a young man who had recovered from COVID-19.

J is TRBJ1-5 and V is TRBV19; a possible D gene is TRBD1 (6 bases). The CDR3 length is 16 residues. CDR1 LNHDA and CDR2 SQIVND come from the germline V gene (reference sequence). The germline V and J ends were trimmed by 4 bases and 0 bases, with 13 bases remaining between them. This chain's CDR3 is CASSTTGQYSNQPQHF. The CDR3 DNA follows: TGTGCCAGTAGTACTACTGGACAGTATAGCAATCAGCCCCAGCATTTT.

The chain carries TRBV6-2 or TRBV6-3 and TRBJ1-5; 9 bases line up with TRBD1. CDR3 length equals 16 residues. The V segment lost 2 bases and the J segment 3 bases; nucleotides outside the gene matches: 5. Germline V gene sequence: CDR1 MNHEY, CDR2 SVGEGT. The CDR3 region has the DNA TGTGCCAGCAGTTACGTTGGACAGGGGACCAATCAGCCCCAGCATTTT. Protein: CASSYVGQGTNQPQHF.

The chain couples TRBV30 to TRBJ2-6; 8 bases line up with TRBD2. The CDR3 has 15 residues. The germline V gene encodes CDR1 GTSNPN and CDR2 SVGIG (reference sequence). Trimming removed 4 bases from V and 2 bases from J; junction bases left unmatched: 4. The CDR3 DNA reads as TGTGCCTGGACCGGGGGGGGCACTGGGGCCAACGTCCTGACTTTC. Translating gives CAWTGGGTGANVLTF.

The chain is built from TRBV4-1 and TRBJ2-7; D not resolved. The CDR3 has 14 amino acids. The V end was cut by 0 bases, the J end by 3 bases, with 9 bases between. Germline values: CDR1 MGHRA, CDR2 YSYEKL. CDR3 loop: CASSQDVSLYEQYF. The CDR3 DNA is TGCGCCAGCAGCCAAGATGTGAGCCTCTACGAGCAGTACTTC.

J is TRBJ1-5 and V is TRBV6-5; D might be TRBD1 (5 bases). The CDR3 is 13 amino acids. V was cut by 8 bases and J by 0 bases, with 8 bases left in between. The germline gives CDR1 MNHEY, CDR2 SVGAGI. The CDR3 loop reads CASGHFSNQPQHF. CDR3 in DNA: TGTGCCAGCGGACACTTTAGCAATCAGCCCCAGCATTTT.

Concerning this clone itself: This specimen includes other DNA sequences encoding the same CDR3. The chain carries TRBV28 and TRBJ2-5, with 13 bases aligning to TRBD2. V dropped 5 bases and J dropped 3; count of bases not matched to a gene: 3. CDR3 size: 15 residues. The V gene's germline CDR1 is MDHEN and CDR2 SYDVKM. The CDR3: CASSLLAGGKETQYF. The CDR3 DNA reads as TGTGCCAGCAGTCTACTAGCGGGAGGGAAAGAGACCCAGTACTTC. Variable domain in full (rest from reference TRBV28 and TRBJ2-5): DVKVTQSSRYLVKRTGEKVFLECVQDMDHENMFWYRQDPGLGLRLIYFSYDVKMKEKGDIPEGYSVSREKKERFSLILESASTNQTSMYLCASSLLAGGKETQYFGPGTRLLVL.

The chain joins TRBV10-1 to TRBJ2-1; 8 nucleotides line up with TRBD1. Germline loops: CDR1 WNHNN, CDR2 SYGVQD (reference sequence). V lost 4 bases, J lost 3 bases, and 5 bases stayed unmatched. The CDR3 totals 15 residues. The DNA for the CDR3 is TGCGCCAGCAGTGGAGGACAGGGCGGCTACAATGAGCAGTTCTTC. Protein: CASSGGQGGYNEQFF.

This clone has only one observation. The chain couples TRBV19 to TRBJ1-1, with TRBD1 matching over 7 bases. The germline V gene encodes CDR1 LNHDA and CDR2 SQIVND (reference sequence). CDR3 length: 14 residues. Trimming cost V 5 bases and J 4 bases; bases outside gene matches: 7. The CDR3 spells CASSPGGVGTEAFF. The CDR3, as DNA: TGTGCCAGTAGTCCAGGGGGAGTCGGCACTGAAGCTTTCTTT.

Remarks on this clone: The sample has other DNA sequences that encode this CDR3 too. The J gene is TRBJ1-5, the V gene TRBV7-2; TRBD1 matches at 9 bases. Losses at the gene ends were 1 base for V and 6 bases for J; bases not matched to a gene: 4. CDR1 and CDR2 (germline): SGHTA, FQGNSA. This CDR3 contains 15 residues. The CDR3 DNA reads TGTGCCAGCAGCTTAGGGGGACAGGGCGGTCAGCCCCAGCATTTT. It is translated as CASSLGGQGGQPQHF. The entire variable domain, with the rest obtained from reference TRBV7-2 and TRBJ1-5, is as follows: GAGVSQSPSNKVTEKGKDVELRCDPISGHTALYWYRQSLGQGLEFLIYFQGNSAPDKSGLPSDRFSAERTGGSVSTLTIQRTQQEDSAVYLCASSLGGQGGQPQHFGDGTRLSIL.

This rearrangement joins TRBV13 to TRBJ2-7, with 10 bases matching TRBD1. This CDR3 region has 14 residues. Unmatched junction bases numbered 6, after V lost 5 bases and J lost 5 bases. The germline gives CDR1 PRHDT, CDR2 FYEKMQ (reference sequence). The CDR3 nucleotides read TGTGCCAGCAGCCCTGGGACAGGGGAACACGAGCAGTACTTC. As protein: CASSPGTGEHEQYF.

The chain uses TRBV5-8 and TRBJ1-2; a weak D match, TRBD1 (6 bases). Per the germline V gene, CDR1 is SGHTS and CDR2 is YDEGEE. CDR3 length equals 18 residues. Trimming stripped 0 bases from V and 5 bases from J, with 23 bases between. The CDR3 region is CASSLASDRAVRVYGYTF. The DNA of the CDR3 is TGTGCCAGCAGCTTGGCCTCGGACAGAGCCGTTCGGGTTTATGGCTACACCTTC.

The rearrangement uses TRBV7-2 and TRBJ2-7; 8 positions match TRBD2. From germline, CDR1 is SGHTA and CDR2 FQGNSA. The CDR3 sequence is 15 residues long. J was trimmed by 2 bases and V by 2 bases; bases with no gene match: 5. The CDR3 nucleotides are TGTGCCAGCAGCTTAAGGAGCGGGAGACCCTACGAGCAGTACTTC. This codes for CASSLRSGRPYEQYF.

The V gene is TRBV7-2, the J gene TRBJ1-1; 8 positions agree with TRBD1. CDR1 is SGHTA and CDR2 is FQGNSA in the germline V gene. With 5 bases clipped from V and 4 bases from J, the junction kept 6 bases outside the gene matches. The CDR3 covers 14 residues. The CDR3 sequence: CASSIRQGSTEAFF. CDR3 bases: TGTGCCAGCAGCATAAGACAGGGGAGCACTGAAGCTTTCTTT.

This chain connects TRBV11-2 to TRBJ1-4; D might be TRBD1 (5 bases). V lost 5 bases and J 8 bases, leaving 21 bases between the germline ends. The CDR3 is 16 residues long. From germline, CDR1 is SGHAT and CDR2 FQNNGV. The CDR3 DNA reads TGTGCCAGCAGCCCTAGACAGCAGAGAGTGATGGAAAAACTGTTTTTT. Translation: CASSPRQQRVMEKLFF.

The chain employs TRBV7-6 and TRBJ2-2, with D maybe TRBD2 (6 bases). The CDR3 is 15 amino acids. Trimming took 1 base from V and 1 from J, leaving 7 bases between them. Germline assignment: CDR1 SGHVS and CDR2 FNYEAQ. CDR3 DNA: TGTGCCAGCAGCTTAGGGGGGGTGAACACCGGGGAGCTGTTTTTT. This gives the protein CASSLGGVNTGELFF.

The rearrangement links TRBV30 to TRBJ2-1; D not resolved. The CDR3 contains 10 residues. V was cut by 3 bases and J by 10 bases, with 7 bases left in between. The V gene's germline CDR1 is GTSNPN and CDR2 SVGIG (reference sequence). This CDR3 reads CAWRGAEQFF. The CDR3 DNA follows: TGTGCCTGGAGGGGCGCGGAGCAGTTCTTC.

The V call is TRBV20-1, the J call TRBJ2-2, with D tentatively TRBD1 (6 bases). This CDR3 has 11 amino acids. Trimming removed 6 bases from V and 10 bases from J, with 12 bases in between. Looked up from germline, CDR1 is DFQATT and CDR2 is SNEGSKA (reference sequence). The CDR3 DNA follows: TGCAGTGCGTATACAGGGTTGGAGCTGTTTTTT. Amino acid sequence: CSAYTGLELFF.

The gene calls are TRBV24-1 and TRBJ2-2; D is possibly TRBD1 (6 bases). CDR3 length: 12 residues. Germline CDR1 and CDR2: KGHDR and SFDVKD. V dropped 7 bases and J dropped 5 bases, with 7 bases sitting between them. The CDR3 region has the DNA TGTGCCACCAGCCAGGGGACCGGGGAGCTGTTTTTT. Translating gives CATSQGTGELFF.

This chain connects TRBV25-1 to TRBJ2-2, with 7 positions matching TRBD1. CDR3 length: 14 residues. J lost 3 bases, V lost 6 bases, and 4 bases had no gene match. CDR1 MGHDK and CDR2 SYGVNS come from the germline V gene. Written as DNA, the CDR3 is TGTGCCAGCAGCGGACAGGCGTACACCGGGGAGCTGTTTTTT. It is translated as CASSGQAYTGELFF.

The rearrangement uses TRBV11-2 and TRBJ1-2, with D uncertain. CDR1 is SGHAT, CDR2 FQNNGV, per germline. This CDR3 contains 14 residues. Trimming cost V 6 bases and J 8 bases, with 19 bases left between them. CDR3 loop: CASSSLTLSGGYTF. The CDR3 DNA is TGTGCCAGCAGTTCCTTGACTCTTAGCGGAGGCTACACCTTC.

CDR3 nucleotides: TGCGCCAGCAGCCAGGCCCGGGACAGTCCTCGAGCTAACTATGGCTACACCTTC. Protein: CASSQARDSPRANYGYTF. This sequence joins TRBV4-1 and TRBJ1-2; 7 bases map to TRBD1. Germline V gene lookup returns CDR1 MGHRA and CDR2 YSYEKL. CDR3 size: 18 residues. J was trimmed by 0 bases and V by 3 bases; bases with no gene match: 13.